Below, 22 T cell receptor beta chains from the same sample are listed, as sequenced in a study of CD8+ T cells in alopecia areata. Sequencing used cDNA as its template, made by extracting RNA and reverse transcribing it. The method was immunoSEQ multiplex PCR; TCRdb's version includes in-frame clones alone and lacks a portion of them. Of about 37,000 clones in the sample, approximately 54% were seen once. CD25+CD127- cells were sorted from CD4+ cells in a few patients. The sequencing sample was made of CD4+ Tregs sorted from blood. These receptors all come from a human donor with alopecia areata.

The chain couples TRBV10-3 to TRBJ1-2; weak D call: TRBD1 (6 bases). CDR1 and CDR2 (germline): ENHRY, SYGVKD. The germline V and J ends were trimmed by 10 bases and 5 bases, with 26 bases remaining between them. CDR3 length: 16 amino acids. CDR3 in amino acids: CATRGAGVATGYGYTF. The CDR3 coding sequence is TGTGCCACCCGCGGGGCAGGGGTCGCCACTGGGTATGGCTACACCTTC.

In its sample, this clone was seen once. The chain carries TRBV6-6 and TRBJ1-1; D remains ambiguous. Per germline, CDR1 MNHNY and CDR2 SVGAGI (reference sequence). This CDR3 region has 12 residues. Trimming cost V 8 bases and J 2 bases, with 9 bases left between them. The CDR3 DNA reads TGTGCCAGCCAGGACGGAAACACTGAAGCTTTCTTT. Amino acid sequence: CASQDGNTEAFF.

The CDR3 spells CASSPRLSRYNEQFF. As DNA, the CDR3 is TGTGCCAGCAGCCCCCGACTTTCACGCTACAATGAGCAGTTCTTC. The V and J genes are TRBV7-6 and TRBJ2-1; D call uncertain. The CDR3 is 15 amino acids. With 5 bases removed from V and 3 bases from J, the gap between germline ends came to 14 bases. The V gene's germline CDR1 is SGHVS and CDR2 FNYEAQ.

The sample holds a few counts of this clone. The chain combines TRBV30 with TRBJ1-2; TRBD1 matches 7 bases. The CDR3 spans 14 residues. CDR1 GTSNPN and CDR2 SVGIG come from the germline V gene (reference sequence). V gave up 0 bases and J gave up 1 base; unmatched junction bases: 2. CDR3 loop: CAWSVTGRNYGYTF. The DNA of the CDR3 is TGTGCCTGGAGTGTGACAGGGCGTAACTATGGCTACACCTTC.

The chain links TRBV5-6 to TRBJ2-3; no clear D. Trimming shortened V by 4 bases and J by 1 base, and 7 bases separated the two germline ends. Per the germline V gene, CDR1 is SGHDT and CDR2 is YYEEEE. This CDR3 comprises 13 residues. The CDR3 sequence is CASSPVGTDTQYF. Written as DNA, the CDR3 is TGTGCCAGCAGCCCAGTAGGCACAGATACGCAGTATTTT.

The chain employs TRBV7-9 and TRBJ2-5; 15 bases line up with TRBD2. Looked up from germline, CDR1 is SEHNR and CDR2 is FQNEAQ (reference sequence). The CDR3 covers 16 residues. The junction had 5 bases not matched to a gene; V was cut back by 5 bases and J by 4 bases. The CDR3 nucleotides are TGTGCCAGCAGCCCTGGACTAGCGGGGGGGCGAGAGACCCAGTACTTC. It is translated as CASSPGLAGGRETQYF.

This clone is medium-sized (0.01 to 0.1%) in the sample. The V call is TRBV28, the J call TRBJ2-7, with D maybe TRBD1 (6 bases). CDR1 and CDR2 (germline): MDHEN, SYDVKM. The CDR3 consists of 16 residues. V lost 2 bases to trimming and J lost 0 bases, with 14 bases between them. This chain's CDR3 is CASSLNLGAGSYEQYF. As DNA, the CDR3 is TGTGCCAGCAGTTTAAATTTGGGGGCAGGCTCCTACGAGCAGTACTTC.

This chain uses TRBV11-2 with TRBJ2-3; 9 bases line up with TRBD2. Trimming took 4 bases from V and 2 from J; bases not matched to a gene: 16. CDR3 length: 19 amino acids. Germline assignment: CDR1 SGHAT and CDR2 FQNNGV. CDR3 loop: CASSSRGLAGTIATDTQYF. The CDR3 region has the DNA TGTGCCAGCAGCTCACGGGGACTAGCAGGGACTATCGCCACAGATACGCAGTATTTT.

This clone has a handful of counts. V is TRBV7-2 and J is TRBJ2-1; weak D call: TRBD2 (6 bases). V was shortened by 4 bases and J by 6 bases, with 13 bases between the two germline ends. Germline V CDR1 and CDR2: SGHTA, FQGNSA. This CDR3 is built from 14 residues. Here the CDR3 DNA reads TGTGCCAGCAGCTCTCCGGGACTCCTCAATGAGCAGTTCTTC. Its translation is CASSSPGLLNEQFF.

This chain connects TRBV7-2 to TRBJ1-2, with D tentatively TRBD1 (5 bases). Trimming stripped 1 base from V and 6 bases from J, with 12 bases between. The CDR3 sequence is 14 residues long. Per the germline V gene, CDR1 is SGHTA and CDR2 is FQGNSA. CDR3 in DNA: TGTGCCAGCAGCTTAGTCCCGACAGCTCATGGCTACACCTTC. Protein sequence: CASSLVPTAHGYTF.

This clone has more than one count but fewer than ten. For the CDR3, the DNA is TGTGCCTGGAGTTCCGGGCAGGGCCCCTACAATGAGCAGTTCTTC. It translates to CAWSSGQGPYNEQFF. This chain links TRBV30 with TRBJ2-1; possibly TRBD1 for D (5 bases). V was pared by 2 bases and J by 2 bases, with 13 bases between. Germline V lookup: CDR1 GTSNPN, CDR2 SVGIG (reference sequence). This CDR3 contains 15 residues. The whole variable domain, remainder taken from reference TRBV30 and TRBJ2-1, is SQTIHQWPATLVQPVGSPLSLECTVEGTSNPNLYWYRQAAGRGLQLLFYSVGIGQISSEVPQNLSASRPQDRQFILSSKKLLLSDSGFYLCAWSSGQGPYNEQFFGPGTRLTVL.

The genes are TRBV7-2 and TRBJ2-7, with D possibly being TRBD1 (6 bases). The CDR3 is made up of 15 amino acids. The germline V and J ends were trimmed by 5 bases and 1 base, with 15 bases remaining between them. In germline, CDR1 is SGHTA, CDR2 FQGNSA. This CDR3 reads CASSARGPSSYEQYF. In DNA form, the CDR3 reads TGTGCCAGCAGCGCCAGGGGTCCTAGTTCCTACGAGCAGTACTTC.

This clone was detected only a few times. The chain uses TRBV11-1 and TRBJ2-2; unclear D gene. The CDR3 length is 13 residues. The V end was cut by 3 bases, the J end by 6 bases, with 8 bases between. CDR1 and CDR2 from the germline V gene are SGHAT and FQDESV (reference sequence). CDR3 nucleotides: TGTGCCAGCAGCTTTGTAGATCCCGGGGAGCTGTTTTTT. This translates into CASSFVDPGELFF.

CDR3 amino acids: CASSTSGGPETQYF. The DNA of the CDR3 is TGTGCCAGCAGCACTAGCGGGGGGCCGGAGACCCAGTACTTC. The J gene is TRBJ2-5, the V gene TRBV7-2, with 12 bases fitting TRBD2. This CDR3 is 14 amino acids long. Per the germline V gene, CDR1 is SGHTA and CDR2 is FQGNSA. V lost 5 bases to trimming and J lost 5 bases; unmatched junction nucleotides: 3.

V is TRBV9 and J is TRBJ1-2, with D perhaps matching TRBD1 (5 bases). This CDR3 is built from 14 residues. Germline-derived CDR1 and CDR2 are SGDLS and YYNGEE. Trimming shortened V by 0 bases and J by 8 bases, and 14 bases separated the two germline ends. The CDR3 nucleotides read TGTGCCAGCAGCGTAGCACGGGGGGGATACGGCTACACCTTC. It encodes CASSVARGGYGYTF.

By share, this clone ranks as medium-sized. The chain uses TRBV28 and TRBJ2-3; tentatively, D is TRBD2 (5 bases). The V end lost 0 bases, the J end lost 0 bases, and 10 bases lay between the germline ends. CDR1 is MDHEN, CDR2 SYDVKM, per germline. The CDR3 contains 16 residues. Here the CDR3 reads CASSLWRAASTDTQYF. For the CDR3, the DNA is TGTGCCAGCAGTTTATGGCGGGCAGCTAGCACAGATACGCAGTATTTT.

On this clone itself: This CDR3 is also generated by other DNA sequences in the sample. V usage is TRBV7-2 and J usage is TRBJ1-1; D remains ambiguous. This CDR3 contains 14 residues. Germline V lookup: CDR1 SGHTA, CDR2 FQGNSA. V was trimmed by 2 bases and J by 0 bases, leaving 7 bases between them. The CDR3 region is CASSLTAMNTEAFF. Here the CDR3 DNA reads TGTGCCAGCAGCTTAACAGCAATGAACACTGAAGCTTTCTTT.

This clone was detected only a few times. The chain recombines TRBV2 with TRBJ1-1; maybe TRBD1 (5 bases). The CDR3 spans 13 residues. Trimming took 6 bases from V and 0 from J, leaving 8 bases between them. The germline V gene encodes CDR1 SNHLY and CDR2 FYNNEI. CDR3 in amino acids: CASRGTVNTEAFF. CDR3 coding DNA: TGTGCCAGCAGAGGGACGGTGAACACTGAAGCTTTCTTT.

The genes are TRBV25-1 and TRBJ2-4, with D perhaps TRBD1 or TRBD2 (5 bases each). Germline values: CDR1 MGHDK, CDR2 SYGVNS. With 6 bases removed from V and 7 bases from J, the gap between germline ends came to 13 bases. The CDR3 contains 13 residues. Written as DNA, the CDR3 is TGTGCCAGCAGCGATATGGGACCGAACATTCAGTACTTC. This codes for CASSDMGPNIQYF. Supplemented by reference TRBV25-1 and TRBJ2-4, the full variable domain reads EADIYQTPRYLVIGTGKKITLECSQTMGHDKMYWYQQDPGMELHLIHYSYGVNSTEKGDLSSESTVSRIRTEHFPLTLESARPSHTSQYLCASSDMGPNIQYFGAGTRLSVL.

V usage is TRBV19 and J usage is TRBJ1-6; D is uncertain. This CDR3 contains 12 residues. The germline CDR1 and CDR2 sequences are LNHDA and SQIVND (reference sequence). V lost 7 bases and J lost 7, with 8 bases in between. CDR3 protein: CASKQYNSPLHF. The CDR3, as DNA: TGTGCCAGTAAACAATACAATTCACCCCTCCACTTT.

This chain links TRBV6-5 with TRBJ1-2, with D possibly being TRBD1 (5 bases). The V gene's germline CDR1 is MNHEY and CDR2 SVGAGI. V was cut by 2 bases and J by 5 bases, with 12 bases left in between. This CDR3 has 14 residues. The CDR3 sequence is CASSYQIGAYGYTF. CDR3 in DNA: TGTGCCAGCAGTTACCAGATCGGGGCTTATGGCTACACCTTC.

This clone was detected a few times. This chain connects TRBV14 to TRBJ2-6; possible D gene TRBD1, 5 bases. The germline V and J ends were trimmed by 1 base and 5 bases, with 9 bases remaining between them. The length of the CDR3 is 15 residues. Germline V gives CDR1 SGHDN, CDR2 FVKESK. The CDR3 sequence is CASSQGGGRANVLTF. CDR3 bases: TGTGCCAGCAGCCAAGGGGGCGGTCGGGCCAACGTCCTGACTTTC. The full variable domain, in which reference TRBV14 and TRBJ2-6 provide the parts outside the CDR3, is EAGVTQFPSHSVIEKGQTVTLRCDPISGHDNLYWYRRVMGKEIKFLLHFVKESKQDESGMPNNRFLAERTGGTYSTLKVQPAELEDSGVYFCASSQGGGRANVLTFGAGSRLTVL.